The T cell receptor (beta chain) described here comes from a study of cytomegalovirus exposure and HLA in healthy donors. Per germline, CDR1 SGHAT and CDR2 FQDESV (reference sequence). This CDR3 has 13 amino acids. V lost 5 bases and J lost 2, with 9 bases in between. With 60 Vbeta and 13 Jbeta primers, the PCR was carried out. This table comes from immunoSEQ multiplex PCR, and its TCRdb copy is limited to in-frame clones, with some not included. The profile shows over 80,000 clones, approximately 74% of them singletons. Sequencing was performed on PBMCs. This sequence originates from a female donor in good health and CMV-seropositive. The chain carries TRBV11-1 and TRBJ1-1; D is unresolved. The CDR3 DNA reads TGTGCCAGCAGCCCCGGGGAAAACACTGAAGCTTTCTTT. The encoded protein is CASSPGENTEAFF.